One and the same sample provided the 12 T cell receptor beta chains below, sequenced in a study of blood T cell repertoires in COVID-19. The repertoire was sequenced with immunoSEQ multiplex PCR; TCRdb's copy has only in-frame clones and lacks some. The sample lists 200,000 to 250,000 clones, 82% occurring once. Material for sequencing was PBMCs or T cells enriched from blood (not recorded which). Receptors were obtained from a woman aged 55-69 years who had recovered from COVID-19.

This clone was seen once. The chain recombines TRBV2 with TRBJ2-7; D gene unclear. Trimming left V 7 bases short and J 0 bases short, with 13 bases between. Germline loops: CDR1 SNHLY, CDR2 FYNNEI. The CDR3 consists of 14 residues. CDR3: CASIPRGLSYEQYF. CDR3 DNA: TGTGCCAGCATACCCAGAGGCCTCTCCTACGAGCAGTACTTC. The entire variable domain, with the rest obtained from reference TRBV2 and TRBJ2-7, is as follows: EPEVTQTPSHQVTQMGQEVILRCVPISNHLYFYWYRQILGQKVEFLVSFYNNEISEKSEIFDDQFSVERPDGSNFTLKIRSTKLEDSAMYFCASIPRGLSYEQYFGPGTRLTVT.

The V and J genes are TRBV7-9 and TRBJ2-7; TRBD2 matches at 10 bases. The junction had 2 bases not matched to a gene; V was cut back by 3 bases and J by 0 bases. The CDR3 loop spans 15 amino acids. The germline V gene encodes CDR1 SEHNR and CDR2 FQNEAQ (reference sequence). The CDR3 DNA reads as TGTGCCAGCAGCTTGTCTAGCGGGAGCTCCTACGAGCAGTACTTC. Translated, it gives CASSLSSGSSYEQYF.

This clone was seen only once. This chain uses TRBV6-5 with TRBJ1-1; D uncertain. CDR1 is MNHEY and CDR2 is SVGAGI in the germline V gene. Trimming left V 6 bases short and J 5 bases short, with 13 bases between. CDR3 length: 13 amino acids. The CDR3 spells CASSGTRRTEAFF. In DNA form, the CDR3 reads TGTGCCAGCAGCGGAACCAGGAGGACTGAAGCTTTCTTT.

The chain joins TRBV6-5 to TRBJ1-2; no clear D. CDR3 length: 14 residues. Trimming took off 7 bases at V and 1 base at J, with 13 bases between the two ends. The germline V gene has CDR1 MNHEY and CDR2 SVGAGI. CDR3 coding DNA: TGTGCCAGCACTGGGCACGGCTATAACTATGGCTACACCTTC. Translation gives CASTGHGYNYGYTF.

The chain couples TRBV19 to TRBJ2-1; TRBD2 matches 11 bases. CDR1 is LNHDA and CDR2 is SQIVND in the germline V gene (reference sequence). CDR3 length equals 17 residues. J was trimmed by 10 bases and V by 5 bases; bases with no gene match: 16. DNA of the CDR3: TGTGCCAGTAGTGGGCTAGCGGGAGGTAACGTCGGGCGGGAGCAGTTCTTC. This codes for CASSGLAGGNVGREQFF.

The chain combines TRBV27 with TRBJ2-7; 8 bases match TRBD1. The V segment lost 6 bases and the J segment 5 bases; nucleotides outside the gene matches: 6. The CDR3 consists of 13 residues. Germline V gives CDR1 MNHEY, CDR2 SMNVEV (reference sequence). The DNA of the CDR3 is TGTGCCAGCAGACGACAGGGGACGAACGAGCAGTACTTC. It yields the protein CASRRQGTNEQYF.

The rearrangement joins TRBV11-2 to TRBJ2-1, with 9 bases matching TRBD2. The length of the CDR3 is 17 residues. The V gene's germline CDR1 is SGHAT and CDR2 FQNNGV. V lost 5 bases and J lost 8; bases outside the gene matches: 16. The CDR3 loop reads CASSPPFGLAQGDEQFF. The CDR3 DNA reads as TGTGCCAGCAGCCCCCCCTTTGGACTAGCGCAGGGGGATGAGCAGTTCTTC.

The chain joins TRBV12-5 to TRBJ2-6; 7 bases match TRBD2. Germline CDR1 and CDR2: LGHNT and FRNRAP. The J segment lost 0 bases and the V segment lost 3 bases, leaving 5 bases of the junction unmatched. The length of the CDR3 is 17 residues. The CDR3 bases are TGTGCTAGTGGTTTCGGCGGGAGAAACTCTGGGGCCAACGTCCTGACTTTC. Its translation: CASGFGGRNSGANVLTF. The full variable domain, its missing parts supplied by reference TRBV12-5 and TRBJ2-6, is DARVTQTPRHKVTEMGQEVTMRCQPILGHNTVFWYRQTMMQGLELLAYFRNRAPLDDSGMPKDRFSAEMPDATLATLKIQPSEPRDSAVYFCASGFGGRNSGANVLTFGAGSRLTVL.

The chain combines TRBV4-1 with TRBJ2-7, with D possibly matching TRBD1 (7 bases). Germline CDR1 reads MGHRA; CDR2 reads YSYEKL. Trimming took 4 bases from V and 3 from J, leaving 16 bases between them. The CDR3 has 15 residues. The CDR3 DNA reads TGCGCCAGCAGCCGCGGGACAGTGGACAGCTACGAGCAGTACTTC. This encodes CASSRGTVDSYEQYF.

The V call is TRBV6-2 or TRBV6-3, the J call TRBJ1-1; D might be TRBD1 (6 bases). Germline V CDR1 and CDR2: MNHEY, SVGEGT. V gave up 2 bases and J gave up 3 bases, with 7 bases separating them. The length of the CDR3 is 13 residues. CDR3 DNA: TGTGCCAGCAGTTACCAGGGGTACACTGAAGCTTTCTTT. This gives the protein CASSYQGYTEAFF.

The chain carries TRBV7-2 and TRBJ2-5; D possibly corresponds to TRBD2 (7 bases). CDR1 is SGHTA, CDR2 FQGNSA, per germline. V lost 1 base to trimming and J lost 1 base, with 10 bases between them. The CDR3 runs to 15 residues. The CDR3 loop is CASSLGRGAQETQYF. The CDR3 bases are TGTGCCAGCAGCTTAGGCCGGGGGGCCCAAGAGACCCAGTACTTC.

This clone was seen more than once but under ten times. For the CDR3, the DNA is TGTGCCAGCAGCCAAGATTTGAGGGGACTTAACTATGGCTACACCTTC. Its translation is CASSQDLRGLNYGYTF. V usage is TRBV3-1 (or the pseudogene TRBV3-2) and J usage is TRBJ1-2; TRBD1 might be the D (5 bases). The V end was cut by 0 bases, the J end by 1 base, with 12 bases between. The CDR3 consists of 16 residues. CDR1 LGHDT and CDR2 YNNKEL come from the germline V gene (reference sequence).